A selection of T cell receptor beta chains follows, all from one sample in a study of blood T cell repertoires in COVID-19. The repertoire was sequenced with immunoSEQ multiplex PCR; TCRdb's copy has only in-frame clones and lacks some. The sample yields around 200,000 clones, 70% to 80% seen once. The sample was peripheral blood. Receptors originate from a woman in her forties with COVID-19, enrolled during active disease. Each CDR3 is given with its conserved first and last residue. A D gene is named only where the DNA matches it firmly. Clone sizes are given selectively: once, few, many, or a class where the clone is expanded.

V	J	size	D	DNA	CDR3
TRBV5-4	TRBJ2-1	NA	TRBD2	TGTGCCAGCAGCTTGGGACTAGCGGGGGAGAATGAGCAGTTCTTC	CASSLGLAGENEQFF
TRBV6-2/TRBV6-3	TRBJ1-5	NA	NA	TGTGCCAGCACCCCGACAGGTGGTCAGCCCCAGCATTTT	CASTPTGGQPQHF
TRBV6-5	TRBJ1-2	NA	NA	TGTGCCAGCAGCGGGGGACTAGCTAACTATGGCTACACCTTC	CASSGGLANYGYTF
TRBV2	TRBJ2-2	NA	NA	TGTGCCAGCATCGGGGGTGCGAACACCGGGGAGCTGTTTTTT	CASIGGANTGELFF
TRBV19	TRBJ1-1	NA	TRBD1	TGTGCCAGTAGTTCCCGGACAGGGGCGAACACTGAAGCTTTCTTT	CASSSRTGANTEAFF
TRBV6-5	TRBJ1-2	NA	NA	TGTGCCAGCACTACAGTGGCTAACTATGGCTACACCTTC	CASTTVANYGYTF
TRBV5-1	TRBJ1-2	few	NA	TGCGCCAGCAGCTTGGAAACCCAACTCTATGGCTACACCTTC	CASSLETQLYGYTF
TRBV10-1	TRBJ2-1	NA	TRBD2	TGCGCCAGCAGTGCTCGGACTAGCGGGAGTCGGTACAATGAGCAGTTCTTC	CASSARTSGSRYNEQFF
TRBV23-1	TRBJ2-1	once	NA	TGCGCCAGCAGTCAATCTACACAGGCGGACCCCTACAATGAGCAGTTCTTC	CASSQSTQADPYNEQFF
TRBV5-6	TRBJ1-2	NA	NA	TGTGCCAGCAGCTTAGTGAACAGGGACCTTTTAGGCTACACCTTC	CASSLVNRDLLGYTF
TRBV15	TRBJ2-3	NA	TRBD2	TGTGCCACCCGGGGGGCAGATACGCAGTATTTT	CATRGADTQYF
TRBV3-1/TRBV3-2	TRBJ2-3	NA	NA	TGTGCCAGCAGCCCAGGACTAACAGATACGCAGTATTTT	CASSPGLTDTQYF
TRBV3-1/TRBV3-2	TRBJ2-7	NA	TRBD1	TGTGCCAGCAGCCAGAGGGGGCTGCAAGAGCAGTACTTC	CASSQRGLQEQYF
TRBV13	TRBJ1-2	NA	TRBD1	TGTGCCAGCAGCCAGACAGGGGCTTCTAACTATGGCTACACCTTC	CASSQTGASNYGYTF
TRBV5-5	TRBJ2-7	NA	NA	TGTGCCAGCAGCTTGTGGGCGAACTACGAGCAGTACTTC	CASSLWANYEQYF
TRBV9	TRBJ1-2	NA	NA	TGTGCCAGCAGCGCCCAGAATCTCTATGGCTACACCTTC	CASSAQNLYGYTF
TRBV5-4	TRBJ2-2	NA	TRBD2	TGTGCCAGCAGCTCGGGACTAGAAAGGGCCGGGGAGCTGTTTTTT	CASSSGLERAGELFF
TRBV12-5	TRBJ2-3	few	TRBD2	TGTGCTAGTGGTTTGGGTCTTAGCGGGAGGGGAACAGATACGCAGTATTTT	CASGLGLSGRGTDTQYF
TRBV6-5	TRBJ1-5	NA	NA	TGTGCCAGCAGAATGGGGGGGGTGGGGAATCAGCCCCAGCATTTT	CASRMGGVGNQPQHF
TRBV15	TRBJ2-7	NA	NA	TGTGCCACCAGCAGAGATCCCCAGGGTTACGAGCAGTACTTC	CATSRDPQGYEQYF
TRBV7-7	TRBJ2-2	NA	NA	TGTGCCAGCAGCTCCCTTTACACCGGGGAGCTGTTTTTT	CASSSLYTGELFF
TRBV19	TRBJ1-4	NA	NA	TGTGCCAGTAAGGGTAGGGGTGTATATGAAAAACTGTTTTTT	CASKGRGVYEKLFF
TRBV29-1	TRBJ2-5	NA	TRBD1	TGCAGCGTTACCACAGGGGGCGGAGGGACCCAGTACTTC	CSVTTGGGGTQYF
TRBV10-3	TRBJ2-7	few	TRBD1	TGTGCCATCAGCATTCCCGGGACAGTATCCTACGAGCAGTACTTC	CAISIPGTVSYEQYF
TRBV18	TRBJ2-3	NA	TRBD2	TGTGCCAGCTCGCCTGGACTAGCCAGGACAGATACGCAGTATTTT	CASSPGLARTDTQYF
TRBV6-1	TRBJ1-5	NA	NA	TGTGCCAGCAGTGAAGCGGGGGGAAGGGACAATCAGCCCCAGCATTTT	CASSEAGGRDNQPQHF
TRBV19	TRBJ1-4	NA	TRBD1	TGTGCCAGTAGTGGACAGGGGTCGTGGGGTAATGAAAAACTGTTTTTT	CASSGQGSWGNEKLFF
TRBV25-1	TRBJ1-1	NA	NA	TGTGCCAGCAGTGGTGGGAGGGCAGGGTACACTGAAGCTTTCTTT	CASSGGRAGYTEAFF
TRBV5-4	TRBJ1-4	NA	NA	TGTGCCAGCCGGTTACAGGGAGATGAAAAACTGTTTTTT	CASRLQGDEKLFF
TRBV4-3	TRBJ2-1	once	TRBD2	TGCGCCAGCAGCCAAGATCGTACCAGGGACTATGCCTACAATGAGCAGTTCTTC	CASSQDRTRDYAYNEQFF
TRBV6-6	TRBJ2-3	NA	NA	TGTGCCAGCAGATCCACAGATTTTTATACGCAGTATTTT	CASRSTDFYTQYF
TRBV11-2	TRBJ2-7	NA	TRBD2	TGTGCCAGCAGCTTAGTTTACGCTAGCGGGAGCTCCTACGAGCAGTACTTC	CASSLVYASGSSYEQYF
TRBV2	TRBJ2-4	NA	NA	TGTGCCAGCAGCTGGGAACAGGACAAAAACATTCAGTACTTC	CASSWEQDKNIQYF
TRBV27	TRBJ1-1	NA	NA	TGTGCCAGCAGTCCCCGCTCAGGCCCCATGAACACTGAAGCTTTCTTT	CASSPRSGPMNTEAFF
TRBV5-5	TRBJ2-5	few	NA	TGTGCCAGCAGCCTCGAGGTAGTAGGAGAGACCCAGTACTTC	CASSLEVVGETQYF
TRBV4-2	TRBJ2-7	NA	TRBD2	TGTGCCAGCAGCCCTAGCGGGAACTACGAGCAGTACTTC	CASSPSGNYEQYF
TRBV5-1	TRBJ2-6	once	NA	TGCGCCAGCAGCTTGTTATCCTCTGGGGCCAACGTCCTGACTTTC	CASSLLSSGANVLTF
TRBV12-3/TRBV12-4	TRBJ2-7	NA	NA	TGTGCCACCAGCAGCCGGGACTACGAGCAGTACTTC	CATSSRDYEQYF
TRBV10-3	TRBJ2-7	NA	NA	TGTGCCATCAGTGAGTCGAGGGAACCGGACGAGCAGTACTTC	CAISESREPDEQYF